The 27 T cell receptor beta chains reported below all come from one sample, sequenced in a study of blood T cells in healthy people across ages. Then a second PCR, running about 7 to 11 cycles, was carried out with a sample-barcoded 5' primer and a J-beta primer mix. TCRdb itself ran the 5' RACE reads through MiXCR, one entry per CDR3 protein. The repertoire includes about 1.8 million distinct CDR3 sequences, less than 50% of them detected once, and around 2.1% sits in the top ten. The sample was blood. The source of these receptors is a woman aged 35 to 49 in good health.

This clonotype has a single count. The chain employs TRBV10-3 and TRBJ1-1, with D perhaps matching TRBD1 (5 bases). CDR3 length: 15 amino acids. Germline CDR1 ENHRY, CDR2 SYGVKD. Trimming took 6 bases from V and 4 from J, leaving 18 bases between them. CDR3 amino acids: CAIRQALRVPTEAFF. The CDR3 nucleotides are TGTGCCATCAGGCAAGCCCTCAGGGTCCCCACTGAAGCTTTCTTT.

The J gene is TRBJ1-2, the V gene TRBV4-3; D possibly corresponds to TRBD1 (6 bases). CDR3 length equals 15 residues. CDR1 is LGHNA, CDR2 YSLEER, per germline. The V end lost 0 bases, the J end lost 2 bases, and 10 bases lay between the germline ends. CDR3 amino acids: CASSQDPGVNYGYTF. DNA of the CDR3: TGCGCCAGCAGCCAAGATCCAGGGGTGAACTATGGCTACACCTTC.

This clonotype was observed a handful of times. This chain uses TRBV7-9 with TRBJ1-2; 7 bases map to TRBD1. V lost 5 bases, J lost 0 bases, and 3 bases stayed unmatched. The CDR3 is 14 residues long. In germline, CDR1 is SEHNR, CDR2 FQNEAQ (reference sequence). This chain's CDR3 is CASSVGTANYGYTF. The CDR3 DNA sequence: TGTGCCAGCAGCGTCGGGACAGCTAACTATGGCTACACCTTC.

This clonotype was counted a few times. This chain's CDR3 is CASSQLPTGSYTF. CDR3 nucleotide sequence: TGCGCCAGCAGCCAACTCCCCACAGGGTCCTACACCTTC. The chain uses TRBV4-3 and TRBJ1-2; TRBD1 might be the D (6 bases). V lost 2 bases and J 10 bases, leaving 14 bases between the germline ends. This CDR3 spans 13 amino acids. In germline, CDR1 is LGHNA, CDR2 YSLEER.

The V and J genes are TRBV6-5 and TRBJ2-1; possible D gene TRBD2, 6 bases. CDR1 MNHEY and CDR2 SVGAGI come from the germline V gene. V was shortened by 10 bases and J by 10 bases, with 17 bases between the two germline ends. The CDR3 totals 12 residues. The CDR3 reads CATPTEGGEQFF. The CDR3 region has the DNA TGTGCCACCCCGACGGAGGGCGGGGAGCAGTTCTTC.

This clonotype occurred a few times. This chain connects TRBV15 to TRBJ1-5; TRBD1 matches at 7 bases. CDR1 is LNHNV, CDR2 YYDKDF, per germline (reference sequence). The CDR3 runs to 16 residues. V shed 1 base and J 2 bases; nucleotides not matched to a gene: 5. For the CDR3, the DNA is TGTGCCACCAGCAGAGGCGAGGGGGCGGGCAATCAGCCCCAGCATTTT. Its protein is CATSRGEGAGNQPQHF. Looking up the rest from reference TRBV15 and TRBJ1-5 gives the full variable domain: DAMVIQNPRYQVTQFGKPVTLSCSQTLNHNVMYWYQQKSSQAPKLLFHYYDKDFNNEADTPDNFQSRRPNTSFCFLDIRSPGLGDTAMYLCATSRGEGAGNQPQHFGDGTRLSIL.

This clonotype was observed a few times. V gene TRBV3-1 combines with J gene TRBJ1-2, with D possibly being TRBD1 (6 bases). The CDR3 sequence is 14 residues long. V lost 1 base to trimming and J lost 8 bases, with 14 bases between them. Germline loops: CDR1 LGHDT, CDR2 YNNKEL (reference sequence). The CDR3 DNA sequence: TGTGCCAGCAGCCAAGGCCGACAGGTCGGCGGCTACACCTTC. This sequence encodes CASSQGRQVGGYTF.

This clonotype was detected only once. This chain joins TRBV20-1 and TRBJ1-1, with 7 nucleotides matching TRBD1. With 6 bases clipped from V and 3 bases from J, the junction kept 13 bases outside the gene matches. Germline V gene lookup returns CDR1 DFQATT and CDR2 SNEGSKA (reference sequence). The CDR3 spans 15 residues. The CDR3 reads CSARGRAGADTEAFF. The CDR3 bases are TGCAGTGCCAGGGGGAGGGCAGGGGCCGACACTGAAGCTTTCTTT.

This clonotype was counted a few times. The CDR3 region has the DNA TGTGCCATCAGTCGGAGCGGGGGGGCCCAAGAGACCCAGTACTTC. Residues: CAISRSGGAQETQYF. This chain connects TRBV10-3 to TRBJ2-5; 10 bases are a match to TRBD2. Germline V gene lookup returns CDR1 ENHRY and CDR2 SYGVKD. This CDR3 has 15 amino acids. The J segment lost 1 base and the V segment lost 5 bases, leaving 4 bases of the junction unmatched.

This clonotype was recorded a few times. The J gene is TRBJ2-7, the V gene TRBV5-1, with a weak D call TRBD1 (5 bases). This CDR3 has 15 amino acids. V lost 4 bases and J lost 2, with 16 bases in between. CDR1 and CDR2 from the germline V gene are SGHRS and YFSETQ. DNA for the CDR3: TGCGCCAGCAGCCTCGACAAGGGGCCAACCTACGAGCAGTACTTC. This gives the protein CASSLDKGPTYEQYF.

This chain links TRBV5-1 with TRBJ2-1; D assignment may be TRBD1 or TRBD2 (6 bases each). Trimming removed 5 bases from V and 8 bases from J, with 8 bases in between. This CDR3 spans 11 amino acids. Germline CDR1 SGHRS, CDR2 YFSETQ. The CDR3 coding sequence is TGCGCCAGCAGTGGGGGGCATGAGCAGTTCTTC. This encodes CASSGGHEQFF.

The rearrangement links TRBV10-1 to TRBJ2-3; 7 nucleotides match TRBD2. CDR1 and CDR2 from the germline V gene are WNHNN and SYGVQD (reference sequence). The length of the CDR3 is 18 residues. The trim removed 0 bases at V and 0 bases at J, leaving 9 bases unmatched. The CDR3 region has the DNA TGCGCCAGCAGTGAGTCGACTCTGGTGGGGGGGAGCACAGATACGCAGTATTTT. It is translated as CASSESTLVGGSTDTQYF.

CDR3 nucleotide sequence: TGTGCCGGCTCCGGCCTACAGCGGGGGGGGGAGACCCAGTACTTC. It codes for CAGSGLQRGGETQYF. J is TRBJ2-7 and V is TRBV2, with 10 positions matching TRBD2. The J call may be faulty, since TRBJ2-5 better matches the DNA end. The germline V gene has CDR1 SNHLY and CDR2 FYNNEI. The CDR3 sequence is 15 residues long.

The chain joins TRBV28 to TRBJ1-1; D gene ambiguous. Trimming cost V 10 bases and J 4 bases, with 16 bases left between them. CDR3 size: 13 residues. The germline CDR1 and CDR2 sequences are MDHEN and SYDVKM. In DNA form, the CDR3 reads TGTGCCACCTTGGAAGGGTGGATCACTGAAGCTTTCTTT. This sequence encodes CATLEGWITEAFF.

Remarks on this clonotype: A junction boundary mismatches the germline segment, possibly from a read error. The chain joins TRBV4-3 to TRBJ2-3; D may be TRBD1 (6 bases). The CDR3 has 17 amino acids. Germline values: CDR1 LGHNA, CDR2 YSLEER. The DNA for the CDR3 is TGCACCAGCAGCCAAGATGGGGGCGGCTTAGGGACAGATACGCAGTATTTT. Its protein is CTSSQDGGGLGTDTQYF.

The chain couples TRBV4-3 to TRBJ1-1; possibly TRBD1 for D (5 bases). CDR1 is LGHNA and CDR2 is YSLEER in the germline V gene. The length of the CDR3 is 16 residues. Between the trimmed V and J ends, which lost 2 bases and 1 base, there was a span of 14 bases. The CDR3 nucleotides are TGCGCCAGCAGCCAATTTCTAACAGGACAGAACACTGAAGCTTTCTTT. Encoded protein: CASSQFLTGQNTEAFF.

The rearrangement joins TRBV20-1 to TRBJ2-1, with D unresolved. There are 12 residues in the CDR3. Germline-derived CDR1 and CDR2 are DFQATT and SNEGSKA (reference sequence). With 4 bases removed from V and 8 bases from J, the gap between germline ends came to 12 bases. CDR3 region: CSATSSIYEQFF. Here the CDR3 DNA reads TGCAGTGCTACCAGCAGTATATATGAGCAGTTCTTC.

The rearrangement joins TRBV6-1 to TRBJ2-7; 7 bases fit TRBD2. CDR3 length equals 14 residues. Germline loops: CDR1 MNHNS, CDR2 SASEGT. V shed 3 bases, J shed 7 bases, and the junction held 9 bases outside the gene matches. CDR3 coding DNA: TGTGCCAGCAGTGAGGGAGGGGTCAGAGGGGAGCAGTACTTC. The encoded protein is CASSEGGVRGEQYF.

CDR3 residues: CASSSKILAGSTDTQYF. The DNA of the CDR3 is TGTGCCAGCAGCTCAAAGATACTAGCGGGGAGCACAGATACGCAGTATTTT. The chain recombines TRBV7-2 with TRBJ2-3; 10 bases line up with TRBD2. Germline-derived CDR1 and CDR2 are SGHTA and FQGNSA. The CDR3 is 17 residues long. V shed 4 bases and J 0 bases; nucleotides not matched to a gene: 7.

The CDR3 DNA reads TGTGCCACCAGTGGTCGGACATTTACTAGCACAGATACGCAGTATTTT. The encoded protein is CATSGRTFTSTDTQYF. This chain links TRBV24-1 with TRBJ2-3, with TRBD1 as a possible D gene (5 bases). Germline V gene data show CDR1 as KGHDR and CDR2 as SFDVKD. The CDR3 runs to 16 residues. V was pared by 5 bases and J by 0 bases, with 14 bases between.

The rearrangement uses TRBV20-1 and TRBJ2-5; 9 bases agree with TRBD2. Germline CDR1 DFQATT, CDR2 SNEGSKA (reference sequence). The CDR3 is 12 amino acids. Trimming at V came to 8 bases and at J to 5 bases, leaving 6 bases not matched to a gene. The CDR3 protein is CSTKGTSETQYF. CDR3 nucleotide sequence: TGCAGTACAAAAGGGACTAGCGAGACCCAGTACTTC.

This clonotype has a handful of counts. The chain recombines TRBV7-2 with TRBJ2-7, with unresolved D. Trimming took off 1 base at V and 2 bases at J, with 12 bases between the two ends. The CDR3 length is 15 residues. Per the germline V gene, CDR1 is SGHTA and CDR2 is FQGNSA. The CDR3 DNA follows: TGTGCCAGCAGCTTAGATTTAGTACCTACCTACGAGCAGTACTTC. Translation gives CASSLDLVPTYEQYF.

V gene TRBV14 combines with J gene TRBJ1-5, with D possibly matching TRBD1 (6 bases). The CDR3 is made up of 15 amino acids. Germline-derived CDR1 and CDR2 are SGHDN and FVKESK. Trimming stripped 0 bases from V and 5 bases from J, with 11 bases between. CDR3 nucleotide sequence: TGTGCCAGCAGCCAAGACGTGGCAGGGGATCAGCCCCAGCATTTT. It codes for CASSQDVAGDQPQHF. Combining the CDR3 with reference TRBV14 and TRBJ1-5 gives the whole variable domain EAGVTQFPSHSVIEKGQTVTLRCDPISGHDNLYWYRRVMGKEIKFLLHFVKESKQDESGMPNNRFLAERTGGTYSTLKVQPAELEDSGVYFCASSQDVAGDQPQHFGDGTRLSIL.

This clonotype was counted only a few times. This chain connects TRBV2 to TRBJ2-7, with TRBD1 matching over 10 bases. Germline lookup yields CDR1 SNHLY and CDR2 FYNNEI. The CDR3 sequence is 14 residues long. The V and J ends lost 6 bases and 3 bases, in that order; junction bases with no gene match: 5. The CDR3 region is CASSGTGDIYEQYF. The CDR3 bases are TGTGCCAGCAGCGGGACAGGGGACATCTACGAGCAGTACTTC.

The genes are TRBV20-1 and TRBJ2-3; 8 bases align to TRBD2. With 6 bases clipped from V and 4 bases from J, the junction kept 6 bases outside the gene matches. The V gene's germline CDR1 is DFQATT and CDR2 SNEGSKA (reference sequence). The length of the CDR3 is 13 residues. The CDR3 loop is CSAPGLAADTQYF. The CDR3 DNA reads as TGCAGTGCCCCCGGACTAGCAGCAGATACGCAGTATTTT.

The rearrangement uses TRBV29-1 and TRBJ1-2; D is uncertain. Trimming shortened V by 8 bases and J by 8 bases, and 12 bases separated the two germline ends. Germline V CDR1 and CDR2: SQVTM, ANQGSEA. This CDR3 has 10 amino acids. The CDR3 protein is CSFGPEGYTF. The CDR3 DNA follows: TGCAGCTTCGGACCTGAGGGCTACACCTTC.

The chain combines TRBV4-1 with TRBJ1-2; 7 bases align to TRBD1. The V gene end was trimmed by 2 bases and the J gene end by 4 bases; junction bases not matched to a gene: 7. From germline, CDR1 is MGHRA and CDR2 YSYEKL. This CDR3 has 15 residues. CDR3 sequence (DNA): TGCGCCAGCAGCCAACCTACGACAGGGTCCTATGGCTACACCTTC. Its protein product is CASSQPTTGSYGYTF.